This entry is about one TCR beta chain. Its target is not known. V was shortened by 2 bases and J by 4 bases, with 12 bases between the two germline ends. The length of the CDR3 is 14 residues. CDR1 is SGHRS and CDR2 is YFSETQ in the germline V gene. The table came from immunoSEQ multiplex PCR; TCRdb's copy has only in-frame clones and leaves some out. The profile shows tens of thousands of clones, over 70% of them singletons. This specimen belongs to a study of CD4 T cells in relation to SARS-CoV-2 and coronaviruses. What was sequenced was naive CD4+ T cells from PBMCs, cultured in vitro. The subset is: naive CD4+ T cells isolated by negative enrichment. The clonotype originates from an adult with COVID-19. This chain uses TRBV5-1 with TRBJ2-5; weak D call: TRBD1 (6 bases). CDR3 bases: TGCGCCAGCAGCTTCTACAGGGCTGGAGAGACCCAGTACTTC. It specifies CASSFYRAGETQYF.